Below are 4 T cell receptor beta chains sequenced from a single sample in a study of T cells after yellow fever vaccination. TCRdb used MiXCR to reprocess the 5' RACE reads, holding one entry per CDR3 protein. The sample lists 300,000 or so distinct CDR3 sequences; 6.8% were seen once. This specimen was PBMCs, taken about 49 days after the first yellow fever vaccination. Source of these receptors: a man aged 18 to 30 who received the YFV17D yellow fever vaccine.

This clonotype was counted a few times. The chain is built from TRBV19 and TRBJ1-1; a possible D gene is TRBD1 (5 bases). Germline CDR1 is LNHDA and CDR2 is SQIVND (reference sequence). V was trimmed by 3 bases and J by 5 bases, leaving 28 bases between them. This CDR3 contains 19 residues. The CDR3 reads CASSIGDEMRPITETEAFF. DNA of the CDR3: TGTGCCAGTAGTATTGGGGACGAGATGCGGCCAATCACTGAAACTGAAGCTTTCTTT.

The V call is TRBV27, the J call TRBJ2-7; D gene ambiguous. CDR3 length: 14 residues. The V and J ends lost 2 bases and 0 bases respectively, with 8 bases between them. Germline CDR1 reads MNHEY; CDR2 reads SMNVEV (reference sequence). The CDR3 coding sequence is TGTGCCAGCAGTTTAGGGTTAGGCTCCTACGAGCAGTACTTC. Amino acid sequence: CASSLGLGSYEQYF.

This clonotype was counted many times. The chain combines TRBV20-1 with TRBJ1-2; D might be TRBD1 (6 bases). Per germline, CDR1 DFQATT and CDR2 SNEGSKA (reference sequence). The V end lost 0 bases, the J end lost 4 bases, and 12 bases lay between the germline ends. The CDR3 extends over 14 amino acids. CDR3 residues: CSARDLGGGYGYTF. The CDR3, as DNA: TGCAGTGCTAGAGATCTGGGGGGCGGCTATGGCTACACCTTC.

This clonotype was seen many times. The J gene is TRBJ2-5, the V gene TRBV3-1; TRBD2 agrees at 9 bases. Looked up from germline, CDR1 is LGHDT and CDR2 is YNNKEL (reference sequence). The CDR3 contains 16 residues. The trim removed 4 bases at V and 4 bases at J, leaving 10 bases unmatched. The CDR3 is CASSPSGRGGLETQYF. DNA for the CDR3: TGTGCCAGCAGCCCCTCTGGGCGGGGGGGCCTAGAGACCCAGTACTTC.